Presented here are 32 T cell receptor beta chains from one specimen sequenced in a study of cytomegalovirus exposure and HLA in healthy donors. In the PCR, 60 Vbeta and 13 Jbeta primers were used. This table comes from immunoSEQ multiplex PCR, and its TCRdb copy is limited to in-frame clones, with some not included. This table has over 110,000 clones, 78% appearing once. Sequencing was carried out using PBMCs. These receptors all stem from a female donor in good health and CMV-seronegative.

This clone was recorded many times. This chain joins TRBV4-2 and TRBJ1-2, with 8 bases matching TRBD1. Germline V gives CDR1 LGHNA, CDR2 YNFKEQ. J gave up 0 bases and V 4 bases, and 4 bases lay outside the gene matches. This CDR3 is 15 amino acids long. This CDR3 reads CASSLGTGSNYGYTF. The CDR3, as DNA: TGTGCCAGCAGCCTCGGGACAGGTTCTAACTATGGCTACACCTTC.

This clone was seen more than once but under ten times. V usage is TRBV5-1 and J usage is TRBJ1-4; no reliable D call. CDR1 and CDR2 (germline): SGHRS, YFSETQ. The CDR3 runs 15 residues. Trimming stripped 0 bases from V and 1 base from J, with 7 bases between. DNA of the CDR3: TGCGCCAGCAGCTTGGTGGCAGGAACTAATGAAAAACTGTTTTTT. Its translation is CASSLVAGTNEKLFF.

The gene calls are TRBV7-6 and TRBJ2-5; 10 bases are a match to TRBD2. Trimming cost V 0 bases and J 3 bases; bases outside gene matches: 4. Germline CDR1 SGHVS, CDR2 FNYEAQ. CDR3 size: 16 residues. CDR3 nucleotides: TGTGCCAGCAGCTTAGCGCCCCTAGCGGGAGAAGAGACCCAGTACTTC. It encodes CASSLAPLAGEETQYF.

This clone occurred once. The gene calls are TRBV4-1 and TRBJ2-7, with a possible D match to TRBD2 (6 bases). The CDR3 runs to 15 residues. Deletions cut 1 base from V and 0 bases from J, with 10 bases between. CDR1 is MGHRA, CDR2 YSYEKL, per germline. The CDR3 loop reads CASSQAPGDSYEQYF. In DNA form, the CDR3 reads TGCGCCAGCAGCCAAGCTCCGGGAGACTCCTACGAGCAGTACTTC.

The genes are TRBV7-9 and TRBJ1-3; D not resolved. Germline V gene data show CDR1 as SEHNR and CDR2 as FQNEAQ (reference sequence). This CDR3 is built from 14 residues. V was clipped by 4 bases and J by 3 bases, with 10 bases between them. The DNA of the CDR3 is TGTGCCAGCAGCTCGGGTCACCTTGGAAACACCATATATTTT. It encodes CASSSGHLGNTIYF.

The genes are TRBV28 and TRBJ2-1; 7 nucleotides match TRBD2. The CDR3 spans 19 residues. CDR1 and CDR2 (germline): MDHEN, SYDVKM. After removal of 6 bases from V and 0 bases from J, the junction contained 17 bases not matched to a gene. CDR3 in DNA: TGTGCCAGCAGCCGCCTACTAGCGAGCCGCTCCAGCTCCTACAATGAGCAGTTCTTC. Its protein product is CASSRLLASRSSSYNEQFF.

The chain joins TRBV6-5 to TRBJ2-7; 10 nucleotides agree with TRBD1. V lost 6 bases to trimming and J lost 2 bases; unmatched junction nucleotides: 4. Germline assignment: CDR1 MNHEY and CDR2 SVGAGI. The length of the CDR3 is 14 residues. The CDR3 is CASSSDRGAYEQYF. CDR3 in DNA: TGTGCCAGCAGCTCGGACAGGGGGGCCTACGAGCAGTACTTC.

The gene calls are TRBV7-9 and TRBJ1-1, with no clear D. The CDR3 is made up of 11 amino acids. Germline values: CDR1 SEHNR, CDR2 FQNEAQ (reference sequence). V dropped 6 bases and J dropped 8 bases, with 10 bases sitting between them. This chain's CDR3 is CASSPGIEAFF. DNA of the CDR3: TGTGCCAGCAGTCCCGGGATAGAAGCTTTCTTT.

This clone appeared once. V and J are TRBV12-2 and TRBJ1-5; TRBD1, as called in the table, went unchecked against the DNA. TRBV12-2 counts as a pseudogene. The CDR3 has 17 amino acids. CDR3 in DNA: TGTGCAAGTCGCTTAGACGTGACAGGGGGCTACAATCAGCCCCAGCATTTT. As protein: CASRLDVTGGYNQPQHF.

Note on this clone: One end of the junction fails to match germline, which may point to a read error. The chain links TRBV27 to TRBJ1-2; 7 nucleotides agree with TRBD1. Germline V gene sequence: CDR1 MNHEY, CDR2 SMNVEV (reference sequence). The CDR3 is made up of 13 amino acids. CDR3 nucleotide sequence: TGTGCCAGTGGGCAACAGGGGAAGGATGGCTACCCCTTC. It encodes CASGQQGKDGYPF.

The chain combines TRBV27 with TRBJ2-7, with 8 bases lining up with TRBD2. The CDR3 has 14 amino acids. With V trimmed by 6 bases and J by 0 bases, 4 bases remained unmatched. Germline CDR1 is MNHEY and CDR2 is SMNVEV (reference sequence). In nucleotides, the CDR3 is TGTGCCAGCAGCCAAAGCGGGGGCTCCTACGAGCAGTACTTC. This gives the protein CASSQSGGSYEQYF.

The chain is built from TRBV28 and TRBJ1-2; no firm D call. CDR3 size: 14 residues. Germline V gene data show CDR1 as MDHEN and CDR2 as SYDVKM. V shed 3 bases and J shed 4 bases, with 12 bases lying between them. In nucleotides, the CDR3 is TGTGCCAGCAGTTTTTTGGGAGGTGGCTATGGCTACACCTTC. This codes for CASSFLGGGYGYTF.

V usage is TRBV27 and J usage is TRBJ2-7; 9 nucleotides match TRBD2. The V gene end was trimmed by 6 bases and the J gene end by 2 bases; junction bases not matched to a gene: 8. The CDR3 consists of 15 residues. Germline-derived CDR1 and CDR2 are MNHEY and SMNVEV (reference sequence). CDR3 sequence (DNA): TGTGCCAGCAGGAAGACTGGCGGGGGGGCCTACGAGCAGTACTTC. Translation: CASRKTGGGAYEQYF.

The rearrangement links TRBV7-9 to TRBJ2-3; 11 bases agree with TRBD2. V lost 6 bases, J lost 3 bases, and 8 bases stayed unmatched. This CDR3 contains 16 residues. Germline V gene sequence: CDR1 SEHNR, CDR2 FQNEAQ (reference sequence). The CDR3 here is CASREGTSGLTDTQYF. The CDR3 DNA is TGTGCCAGCAGAGAGGGGACTAGCGGATTGACAGATACGCAGTATTTT.

The V gene is TRBV21-1, the J gene TRBJ1-3; TRBD1, the table's D call, lacks a check against the DNA. TRBV21-1 is a known pseudogene. The CDR3 runs to 15 residues. CDR3: CASRGQPNSGNTIYF. CDR3 DNA sequence: TGTGCCAGCAGGGGACAGCCCAACTCTGGAAACACCATATATTTT.

The CDR3 nucleotides are TGCGCCAGCAGCTTGCAACTGGGGGGGACAGGGGGCTCCGAGCAGTACTTC. Protein: CASSLQLGGTGGSEQYF. The chain combines TRBV5-1 with TRBJ2-5; the match to TRBD1 covers 12 bases. Gene TRBJ2-7 matches the end of the DNA better, so the J call may be wrong. Looked up from germline, CDR1 is SGHRS and CDR2 is YFSETQ. The CDR3 has 17 amino acids.

The rearrangement joins TRBV6-5 to TRBJ1-1; maybe TRBD1 (5 bases). Trimming stripped 7 bases from V and 8 bases from J, with 17 bases between. The CDR3 totals 13 residues. In germline, CDR1 is MNHEY, CDR2 SVGAGI. The CDR3 loop is CASTNPGRDEAFF. In nucleotides, the CDR3 is TGTGCCAGCACTAACCCGGGGAGGGACGAAGCTTTCTTT.

The chain recombines TRBV7-8 with TRBJ2-7; maybe TRBD1 (5 bases). Germline-derived CDR1 and CDR2 are SGHVS and FQNEAQ. The CDR3 sequence is 15 residues long. Trimming stripped 1 base from V and 3 bases from J, with 13 bases between. The CDR3 loop reads CASSLVGQAFYEQYF. CDR3 nucleotides: TGTGCCAGCAGCTTAGTGGGGCAGGCATTCTACGAGCAGTACTTC. The full variable domain, rest sourced from reference TRBV7-8 and TRBJ2-7, is GAGVSQSPRYKVAKRGQDVALRCDPISGHVSLFWYQQALGQGPEFLTYFQNEAQLDKSGLPSDRFFAERPEGSVSTLKIQRTQQEDSAVYLCASSLVGQAFYEQYFGPGTRLTVT.

The genes are TRBV5-6 and TRBJ2-1; the match to TRBD1 covers 11 bases. V shed 5 bases, J shed 6 bases, and the junction held 10 bases outside the gene matches. The CDR3 runs to 16 residues. The V gene's germline CDR1 is SGHDT and CDR2 YYEEEE. As DNA, the CDR3 is TGTGCCAGCAGAGTCGCCCGGGACAGGGGGGCCAATGAGCAGTTCTTC. Translation gives CASRVARDRGANEQFF.

V usage is TRBV6-6 and J usage is TRBJ1-4; 7 positions agree with TRBD1. From germline, CDR1 is MNHNY and CDR2 SVGAGI (reference sequence). This CDR3 is 13 amino acids long. Unmatched junction bases numbered 2, after V lost 6 bases and J lost 4 bases. The CDR3 DNA sequence: TGTGCCAGCAGAAGGGACAGTAATGAAAAACTGTTTTTT. Its protein product is CASRRDSNEKLFF.

On this clone: Relative to the germline gene, one junction end is altered; a read error may explain this. The CDR3, as DNA: TGTTCCAGCAGCTGGCGACAGGTGGGCAATGAGCAGCTCTTC. Its translation is CSSSWRQVGNEQLF. This rearrangement joins TRBV7-9 to TRBJ2-1, with D possibly TRBD1 on 6 matching bases. The CDR3 totals 14 residues. Germline CDR1 reads SEHNR; CDR2 reads FQNEAQ (reference sequence).

V is TRBV7-9 and J is TRBJ1-2; D is unclear. Germline CDR1 SEHNR, CDR2 FQNEAQ (reference sequence). With 6 bases removed from V and 0 bases from J, the gap between germline ends came to 5 bases. The CDR3 is made up of 12 amino acids. The CDR3 sequence is CASRATNYGYTF. CDR3 DNA: TGTGCCAGCAGGGCCACTAACTATGGCTACACCTTC.

This rearrangement joins TRBV6-5 to TRBJ1-3; D is uncertain. There are 11 residues in the CDR3. The germline gives CDR1 MNHEY, CDR2 SVGAGI. V gave up 10 bases and J gave up 0 bases, with 4 bases separating them. Here the CDR3 reads CATISGNTIYF. The CDR3 bases are TGTGCCACCATCTCTGGAAACACCATATATTTT.

This chain uses TRBV7-2 with TRBJ2-2, with D hard to call. V lost 4 bases and J lost 1, with 7 bases in between. This CDR3 contains 14 residues. Germline assignment: CDR1 SGHTA and CDR2 FQGNSA. CDR3 protein: CASSWQVNTGELFF. The CDR3 region has the DNA TGTGCCAGCAGCTGGCAGGTGAACACCGGGGAGCTGTTTTTT.

The genes are TRBV28 and TRBJ2-7; D is unresolved. The CDR3 runs to 14 residues. Trimming pared 2 bases from V and 4 bases from J, leaving 12 bases between. The germline V gene has CDR1 MDHEN and CDR2 SYDVKM. The CDR3 loop is CASSLIRSRYEQYF. The CDR3 DNA is TGTGCCAGCAGTTTAATCCGCAGTCGATACGAGCAGTACTTC.

In its sample, this clone was seen many times. This chain links TRBV18 with TRBJ2-5; 10 positions agree with TRBD1. V lost 4 bases, J lost 5 bases, and 10 bases stayed unmatched. CDR1 and CDR2 from the germline V gene are KGHSH and LQKENI. The length of the CDR3 is 16 residues. The CDR3 region is CASSRRDRGVRETQYF. CDR3 sequence (DNA): TGTGCCAGCTCACGACGGGACAGGGGTGTGAGGGAGACCCAGTACTTC.

The genes are TRBV19 and TRBJ2-5; D is possibly TRBD1 (6 bases). The J call may be faulty, since TRBJ2-7 better matches the DNA end. CDR1 and CDR2 from the germline V gene are LNHDA and SQIVND (reference sequence). The CDR3 contains 11 residues. CDR3: CATSVGGEQYF. Here the CDR3 DNA reads TGTGCCACCAGTGTAGGGGGCGAGCAGTACTTC.

The chain is built from TRBV19 and TRBJ2-1, with 9 bases matching TRBD1. The CDR3 is 15 amino acids. V lost 5 bases and J lost 5; bases outside the gene matches: 7. Germline CDR1 and CDR2: LNHDA and SQIVND (reference sequence). As DNA, the CDR3 is TGTGCCAGTAGTGAACCGGGACAGGGACACAATGAGCAGTTCTTC. The encoded protein is CASSEPGQGHNEQFF.

The chain combines TRBV29-1 with TRBJ2-1, with 7 bases aligning to TRBD1. CDR3 size: 14 residues. Germline V gene sequence: CDR1 SQVTM, CDR2 ANQGSEA. J gave up 7 bases and V 1 base, and 7 bases lay outside the gene matches. DNA for the CDR3: TGCAGCGTTGAAGGGGGTCTACAGGGGAATGAGCAGTTCTTC. It encodes CSVEGGLQGNEQFF.

The gene calls are TRBV29-1 and TRBJ1-1; D unresolved. The CDR3 consists of 12 residues. The germline V gene has CDR1 SQVTM and CDR2 ANQGSEA. The CDR3 DNA follows: TGCACCATCAACCTGGGCTACACTGAAGCTTTCTTT. Its protein product is CTINLGYTEAFF. Drawing the rest from reference TRBV29-1 and TRBJ1-1, the complete variable domain is SAVISQKPSRDICQRGTSLTIQCQVDSQVTMMFWYRQQPGQSLTLIATANQGSEATYESGFVIDKFPISRPNLTFSTLTVSNMSPEDSSIYLCTINLGYTEAFFGQGTRLTVV.

V and J are TRBV30 and TRBJ1-5; D gene uncertain. Germline V lookup: CDR1 GTSNPN, CDR2 SVGIG (reference sequence). The CDR3 is 13 residues long. The V gene lost 5 bases and the J gene lost 4 bases, with 12 bases spanning the gap. This chain's CDR3 is CAWGNRGNQPQHF. The CDR3, as DNA: TGTGCCTGGGGCAACCGGGGTAATCAGCCCCAGCATTTT.

The genes are TRBV7-2 and TRBJ2-2; 10 bases agree with TRBD2. CDR1 is SGHTA and CDR2 is FQGNSA in the germline V gene. The CDR3 covers 16 residues. The ends lost 1 base at V and 4 bases at J; junction bases unmatched: 3. CDR3 loop: CASSLVWTSGTGELFF. CDR3 nucleotides: TGTGCCAGCAGCTTAGTGTGGACTAGCGGCACCGGGGAGCTGTTTTTT.